This section outlines one T cell receptor (beta chain) sequence together with its context. The specificity of this receptor is unknown. No much larger clonotype is one base removed from it; base qualities were not supplied. The entry originates in a study of blood T cell repertoires in COVID-19 (dated by TCRdb to 2018 to 2020). In terms of the full investigation: Samples covering the acute and convalescent phases of COVID-19 were provided by collaborators in the United States, Italy and Spain. The repertoires were made available in a free public database intended to serve as a resource for research on the immune response to SARS-CoV-2. The sample metadata nearly always contained a de-identified subject ID, COVID-19 status, age in years and sex. The prospective study material was composed of cDNA or gDNA derived from T cells, B-cell-depleted T cells, or PBMCs. Samples came from the ongoing ImmuneRACE study (first 160 participants) plus 1,254 subjects from 6 global collaborators. Deeply sampled blood TCRbeta repertoires from subjects exposed to, actively infected with, or recovered from COVID-19 were included in the dataset. Where available, HLA class I and class II types were obtained from metadata supplied by the sample provider rather than from assay-based typing. Paper-wide results and their limitations: The quantity of clinical and demographic metadata differed by source and by participant and was supplied without curation.

The immunoSEQ Assay, a bias-controlled multiplex PCR, was used to amplify TCRbeta CDR3 regions from genomic DNA. As for how the authors treated the data: Within the assay, amplification of reference gene primers was used to estimate how many nucleated cells each sample contained. To quantify the absolute abundance of each unique TCRbeta CDR3 rearrangement, sequence reads were collapsed and filtered. Productive Simpson clonality was computed per sample as the square root of Simpson's diversity index over productive rearrangements. Held by TCRdb, this immuneACCESS table contains in-frame sequences only and omits some clones. Under half of the omission traces to an unresolved V gene where checked; the cause of the rest is unknown. That table furnishes V, J and clone size, whereas the DNA furnished D and trimming. Across this sample there are approximately 260,000 clones, with around 89% seen only once. Clones ranked in the top ten supply more than 0.95% of the sample.

Deletion took 1 base off V and 5 bases off J, with a span of 11 bases between the germline ends. Including the terminal cysteine and phenylalanine, the CDR3 comprises 14 residues. CDR3 DNA only is kept here, 42 bases in frame from base 1. The germline V gene yields MDHEN for CDR1 and SYDVKM for CDR2. Enrolling through a virtual design, the prospective study's participants ranged in age from roughly 18 to 100 years and lived across roughly 23 United States geographic areas. Cohort assignment in the prospective study relied on participant-reported clinical history from a screening survey and a study questionnaire. In the prospective study, mobile phlebotomists collected whole blood, serum and a nasopharyngeal or oropharyngeal swab from each participant. Participants in the prospective study had the option to provide additional blood draws and questionnaires over an approximately 2-month period. Prospective study blood samples were shipped either frozen or at room temperature before DNA extraction.

Recombination connected TRBV28 to TRBJ1-2, and possibly TRBD1, on 6 matching bases. Sequencing was carried out using PBMCs or T cells enriched from blood (not recorded which). The receptor comes from a woman aged 40 to 50 with acute COVID-19. In nucleotides, the sequence is TGTGCCAGCAGTTTATTGGCAGGGGTTTATGGCTACACCTTC. It translates as CASSLLAGVYGYTF.